What follows are 20 T cell receptor beta chains derived from one specimen sequenced in a study of blood T cell repertoires in COVID-19. TCRdb's table, derived via immunoSEQ multiplex PCR, lists solely in-frame clones and lacks some. There are about 190,000 clones in the sample; 80% to 85% occur only once, and less than 20% lies in the top ten. Input material: peripheral blood. The origin of the receptors is a human donor in a cohort sampled during active COVID-19.

The chain is built from TRBV18 and TRBJ1-6, with TRBD1 matching 7 bases. Germline V lookup: CDR1 KGHSH, CDR2 LQKENI. CDR3 length: 15 amino acids. V lost 1 base, J lost 8 bases, and 5 bases stayed unmatched. The CDR3 here is CASSPHEGAHSPLHF. As DNA, the CDR3 is TGTGCCAGCTCACCACACGAGGGGGCTCATTCACCCCTCCACTTT.

The chain uses TRBV6-1 and TRBJ1-5, with no clear D. The V and J ends lost 0 bases and 8 bases respectively, with 20 bases between them. Germline CDR1 and CDR2: MNHNS and SASEGT. There are 17 residues in the CDR3. Here the CDR3 reads CASSEANSGLPRKPQHF. The CDR3 nucleotides read TGTGCCAGCAGTGAAGCTAACAGCGGACTCCCCAGGAAGCCCCAGCATTTT.

With regard to this clone: The identical CDR3 is also encoded by other nucleotide sequences in the sample. The chain recombines TRBV18 with TRBJ2-1; the match to TRBD2 covers 8 bases. The CDR3 totals 13 residues. J was trimmed by 7 bases and V by 2 bases; bases with no gene match: 1. Germline V gives CDR1 KGHSH, CDR2 LQKENI. CDR3 sequence (DNA): TGTGCCAGCTCACCAAGCGGGGGTAATGAGCAGTTCTTC. It specifies CASSPSGGNEQFF. The full variable domain, completed using reference TRBV18 and TRBJ2-1, is NAGVMQNPRHLVRRRGQEARLRCSPMKGHSHVYWYRQLPEEGLKFMVYLQKENIIDESGMPKERFSAEFPKEGPSILRIQQVVRGDSAAYFCASSPSGGNEQFFGPGTRLTVL.

The chain employs TRBV7-3 and TRBJ2-7; maybe TRBD2 (7 bases). There are 16 residues in the CDR3. Germline values: CDR1 SGHTA, CDR2 FQGTGA. Trimming stripped 4 bases from V and 2 bases from J, with 18 bases between. CDR3: CASSWVGGQSPYEQYV. CDR3 bases: TGTGCCAGCAGCTGGGTCGGGGGGCAAAGCCCCTACGAGCAGTACGTC.

The V gene is TRBV11-2, the J gene TRBJ1-2; possible D gene TRBD1, 5 bases. The length of the CDR3 is 16 residues. Deletions cut 0 bases from V and 0 bases from J, with 11 bases between. Germline V CDR1 and CDR2: SGHAT, FQNNGV. The CDR3 sequence: CASSLDGGVANYGYTF. CDR3 nucleotides: TGTGCCAGCAGCTTAGATGGGGGGGTGGCTAACTATGGCTACACCTTC.

This clone was picked up one time. The chain links TRBV9 to TRBJ2-3; possible D gene TRBD1, 7 bases. There are 15 residues in the CDR3. CDR1 SGDLS and CDR2 YYNGEE come from the germline V gene. Trimming took 6 bases from V and 4 from J, leaving 18 bases between them. The DNA of the CDR3 is TGTGCCAGCACCGCAGGGGGTGGGGGGTCAGATACGCAGTATTTT. This codes for CASTAGGGGSDTQYF.

Points on this clone: One junction end does not reproduce the germline sequence, and a read error may be involved. V and J are TRBV7-7 and TRBJ2-5; weak D call: TRBD2 (6 bases). The CDR3 sequence is 18 residues long. The germline gives CDR1 SSHAT, CDR2 FNYEAQ (reference sequence). CDR3 sequence (DNA): TGTGCTAGCAGCTCTAGGGTACCTAGGGGAGGCGGGCTGGAGACCCAGTACTTC. Its translation: CASSSRVPRGGGLETQYF.

The chain's CDR3 is CASSGYRIWSGYTF. In DNA, the CDR3 is TGTGCCAGCAGCGGGTACAGGATTTGGTCGGGCTACACCTTC. The chain employs TRBV5-6 and TRBJ1-2; D possibly corresponds to TRBD1 (5 bases). The CDR3 loop spans 14 amino acids. Trimming took off 4 bases at V and 8 bases at J, with 18 bases between the two ends. Germline CDR1 SGHDT, CDR2 YYEEEE.

The gene calls are TRBV10-3 and TRBJ1-1; 10 nucleotides agree with TRBD1. Trimming took 8 bases from V and 10 from J; bases not matched to a gene: 7. The CDR3 sequence is 12 residues long. Germline assignment: CDR1 ENHRY and CDR2 SYGVKD. CDR3 sequence: CAIARDRGIAFF. As DNA, the CDR3 is TGTGCCATCGCCCGGGACAGGGGAATAGCTTTCTTT.

The chain joins TRBV19 to TRBJ1-5; D uncertain. The V end lost 1 base, the J end lost 2 bases, and 9 bases lay between the germline ends. From germline, CDR1 is LNHDA and CDR2 SQIVND (reference sequence). The CDR3 is 15 residues long. CDR3 protein: CASSIGRQGNQPQHF. Written as DNA, the CDR3 is TGTGCCAGTAGTATAGGGCGCCAGGGCAATCAGCCCCAGCATTTT. Supplemented by reference TRBV19 and TRBJ1-5, the full variable domain reads DGGITQSPKYLFRKEGQNVTLSCEQNLNHDAMYWYRQDPGQGLRLIYYSQIVNDFQKGDIAEGYSVSREKKESFPLTVTSAQKNPTAFYLCASSIGRQGNQPQHFGDGTRLSIL.

This sequence joins TRBV27 and TRBJ1-1; possible D gene TRBD1, 6 bases. Per germline, CDR1 MNHEY and CDR2 SMNVEV (reference sequence). Trimming took off 8 bases at V and 0 bases at J, with 10 bases between the two ends. This CDR3 comprises 13 residues. CDR3 sequence (DNA): TGTGCCAGCTCGGGGGGCATGAACACTGAAGCTTTCTTT. Encoded protein: CASSGGMNTEAFF.

The J gene is TRBJ1-2, the V gene TRBV24-1, with 10 bases fitting TRBD1. Trimming removed 6 bases from V and 3 bases from J; junction bases left unmatched: 12. Germline values: CDR1 KGHDR, CDR2 SFDVKD. The CDR3 contains 17 residues. In DNA form, the CDR3 reads TGTGCCACCAGTTCCGGGACAGGGGTTATATCCCACTATGGCTACACCTTC. Its protein is CATSSGTGVISHYGYTF.

This clone was observed a handful of times. The rearrangement uses TRBV30 and TRBJ1-2; 7 nucleotides align to TRBD1. The CDR3 loop spans 13 amino acids. V gave up 6 bases and J gave up 4 bases; unmatched junction bases: 8. CDR1 is GTSNPN, CDR2 SVGIG, per germline (reference sequence). The CDR3 bases are TGTGCCTGCGTACAGGGGTCAGGCTATGGCTACACCTTC. The encoded protein is CACVQGSGYGYTF.

This clone is a singleton in its sample. The CDR3 sequence is CATLQTGVLETQYF. CDR3 sequence (DNA): TGTGCCACCTTACAGACAGGGGTATTAGAGACCCAGTACTTC. This sequence joins TRBV15 and TRBJ2-5; 8 bases are shared with TRBD1. The CDR3 spans 14 residues. Germline-derived CDR1 and CDR2 are LNHNV and YYDKDF (reference sequence). J gave up 4 bases and V 8 bases, and 9 bases lay outside the gene matches.

CDR3: CASSRDIPPPGELFF. CDR3 nucleotides: TGTGCCAGCAGCCGCGACATACCTCCTCCCGGGGAGCTGTTTTTT. The rearrangement uses TRBV6-5 and TRBJ2-2; D gene uncertain. The CDR3 is made up of 15 amino acids. Germline CDR1 is MNHEY and CDR2 is SVGAGI. V lost 6 bases and J lost 6, with 17 bases in between.

The chain links TRBV27 to TRBJ2-6; no firm D call. The germline V gene has CDR1 MNHEY and CDR2 SMNVEV (reference sequence). This CDR3 spans 14 amino acids. V was shortened by 6 bases and J by 2 bases, with 8 bases between the two germline ends. The CDR3 sequence: CASRTFAGANVLTF. The CDR3 DNA reads TGTGCCAGCAGGACTTTCGCTGGGGCCAACGTCCTGACTTTC.

The V and J genes are TRBV2 and TRBJ2-1, with D unresolved. In germline, CDR1 is SNHLY, CDR2 FYNNEI. V gave up 8 bases and J gave up 6 bases, with 17 bases separating them. The CDR3 has 14 amino acids. This chain's CDR3 is CASLLASFSNEQFF. The CDR3 DNA reads as TGTGCCAGCTTGTTAGCTTCTTTTTCCAATGAGCAGTTCTTC.

The V gene is TRBV20-1, the J gene TRBJ1-6; D remains ambiguous. The V and J ends lost 5 bases and 12 bases respectively, with 8 bases between them. Looked up from germline, CDR1 is DFQATT and CDR2 is SNEGSKA (reference sequence). There are 10 residues in the CDR3. CDR3 in amino acids: CSAAGGPLHF. CDR3 nucleotide sequence: TGCAGTGCTGCAGGTGGACCCCTCCACTTT.

V gene TRBV2 combines with J gene TRBJ2-7; 10 bases match TRBD1. Germline loops: CDR1 SNHLY, CDR2 FYNNEI. The CDR3 has 16 amino acids. V lost 8 bases to trimming and J lost 2 bases; unmatched junction nucleotides: 12. CDR3 sequence (DNA): TGTGCCAGCGGTCTGGGACAGGGGATAATTCCCTACGAGCAGTACTTC. This codes for CASGLGQGIIPYEQYF.

J is TRBJ1-4 and V is TRBV7-2; D is possibly TRBD1 (5 bases). The CDR3 loop spans 15 amino acids. V lost 5 bases to trimming and J lost 4 bases, with 14 bases between them. Germline V gives CDR1 SGHTA, CDR2 FQGNSA. The CDR3: CASSPTTARNEKLFF. In DNA, the CDR3 is TGTGCCAGCAGCCCGACGACAGCCCGTAATGAAAAACTGTTTTTT.